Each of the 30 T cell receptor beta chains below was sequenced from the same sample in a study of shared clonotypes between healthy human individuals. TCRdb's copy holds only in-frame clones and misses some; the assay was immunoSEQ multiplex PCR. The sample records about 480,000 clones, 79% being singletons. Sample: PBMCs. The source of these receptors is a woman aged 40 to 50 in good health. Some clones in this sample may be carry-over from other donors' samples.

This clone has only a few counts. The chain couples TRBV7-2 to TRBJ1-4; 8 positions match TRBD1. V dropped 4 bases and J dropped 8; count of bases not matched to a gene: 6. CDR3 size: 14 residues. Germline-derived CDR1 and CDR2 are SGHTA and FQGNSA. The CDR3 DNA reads TGTGCCAGCAGCTCCGGACAGGGAACCGAAAAACTGTTTTTT. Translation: CASSSGQGTEKLFF.

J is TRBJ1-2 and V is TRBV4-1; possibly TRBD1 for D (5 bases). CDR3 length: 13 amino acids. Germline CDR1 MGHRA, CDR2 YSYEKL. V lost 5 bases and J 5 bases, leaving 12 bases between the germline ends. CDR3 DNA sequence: TGCGCCAGCAGCATAGGGACCGAGTATGGCTACACCTTC. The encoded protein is CASSIGTEYGYTF.

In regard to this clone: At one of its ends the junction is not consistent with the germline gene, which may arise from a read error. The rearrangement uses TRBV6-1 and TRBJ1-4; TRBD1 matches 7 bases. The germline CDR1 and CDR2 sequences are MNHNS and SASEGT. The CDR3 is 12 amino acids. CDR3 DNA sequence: TGTGCCAGCAGTGACCCGGGACAGATGGCCTACTTT. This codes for CASSDPGQMAYF.

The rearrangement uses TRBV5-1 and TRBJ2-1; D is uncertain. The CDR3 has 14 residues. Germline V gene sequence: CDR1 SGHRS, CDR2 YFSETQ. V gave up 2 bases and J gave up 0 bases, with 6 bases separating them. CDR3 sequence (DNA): TGCGCCAGCAGCTTAGAGAGCTCCTACAATGAGCAGTTCTTC. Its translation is CASSLESSYNEQFF.

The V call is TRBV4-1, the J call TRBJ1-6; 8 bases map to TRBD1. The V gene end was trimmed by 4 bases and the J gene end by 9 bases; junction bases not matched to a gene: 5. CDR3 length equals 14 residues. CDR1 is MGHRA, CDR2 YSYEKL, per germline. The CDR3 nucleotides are TGCGCCAGCAGCCTACAGGGGGTCGGTTCACCCCTCCACTTT. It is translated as CASSLQGVGSPLHF.

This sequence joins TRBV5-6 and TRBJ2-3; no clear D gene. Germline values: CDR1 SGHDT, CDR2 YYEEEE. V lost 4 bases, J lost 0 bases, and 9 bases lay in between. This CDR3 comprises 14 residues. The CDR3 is CASSGRLSTDTQYF. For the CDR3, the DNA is TGTGCCAGCAGCGGTAGATTAAGCACAGATACGCAGTATTTT.

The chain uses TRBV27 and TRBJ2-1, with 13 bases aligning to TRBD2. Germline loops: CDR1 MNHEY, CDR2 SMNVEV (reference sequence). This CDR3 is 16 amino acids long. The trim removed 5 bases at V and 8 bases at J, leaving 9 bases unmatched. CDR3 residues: CASSRTSGRASYEQFF. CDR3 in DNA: TGTGCCAGCAGTCGAACTAGCGGGAGGGCCAGTTATGAGCAGTTCTTC.

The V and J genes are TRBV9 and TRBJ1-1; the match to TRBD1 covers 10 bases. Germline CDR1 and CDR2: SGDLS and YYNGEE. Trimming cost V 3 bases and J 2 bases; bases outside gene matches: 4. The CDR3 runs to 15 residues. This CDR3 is CASSGQGASNTEAFF. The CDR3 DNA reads TGTGCCAGCAGCGGACAGGGGGCATCCAACACTGAAGCTTTCTTT.

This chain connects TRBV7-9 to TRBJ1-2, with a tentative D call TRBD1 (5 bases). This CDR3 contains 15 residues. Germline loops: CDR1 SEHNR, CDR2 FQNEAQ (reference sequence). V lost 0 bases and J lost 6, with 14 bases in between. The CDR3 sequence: CASSLAFSGRDGYTF. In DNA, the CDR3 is TGTGCCAGCAGCTTAGCATTTTCGGGGCGTGATGGCTACACCTTC. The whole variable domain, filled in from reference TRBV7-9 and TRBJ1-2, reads DTGVSQNPRHKITKRGQNVTFRCDPISEHNRLYWYRQTLGQGPEFLTYFQNEAQLEKSRLLSDRFSAERPKGSFSTLEIQRTEQGDSAMYLCASSLAFSGRDGYTFGSGTRLTVV.

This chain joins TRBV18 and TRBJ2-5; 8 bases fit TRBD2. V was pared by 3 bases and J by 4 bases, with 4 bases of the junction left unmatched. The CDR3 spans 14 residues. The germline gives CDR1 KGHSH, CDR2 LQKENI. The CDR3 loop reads CASSPREGGETQYF. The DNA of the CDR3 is TGTGCCAGCTCACCCCGGGAGGGCGGAGAGACCCAGTACTTC.

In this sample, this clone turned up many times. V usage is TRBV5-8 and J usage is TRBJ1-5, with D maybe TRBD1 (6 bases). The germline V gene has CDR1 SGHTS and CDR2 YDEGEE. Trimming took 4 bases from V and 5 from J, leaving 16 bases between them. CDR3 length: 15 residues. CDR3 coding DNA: TGTGCCAGCAGCGGGGAGGGGGGCGGCTATCAGCCCCAGCATTTT. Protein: CASSGEGGGYQPQHF.

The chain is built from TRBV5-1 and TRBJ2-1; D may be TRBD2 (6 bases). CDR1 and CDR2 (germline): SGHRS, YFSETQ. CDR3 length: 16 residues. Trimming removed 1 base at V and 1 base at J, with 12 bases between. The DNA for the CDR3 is TGCGCCAGCAGCTTGATAGCGGCATTTTCCTACAATGAGCAGTTCTTC. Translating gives CASSLIAAFSYNEQFF.

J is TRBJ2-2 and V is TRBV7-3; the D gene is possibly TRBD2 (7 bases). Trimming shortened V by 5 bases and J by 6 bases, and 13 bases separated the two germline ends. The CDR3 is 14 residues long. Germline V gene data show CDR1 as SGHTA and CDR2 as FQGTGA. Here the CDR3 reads CASSPPGGPGELFF. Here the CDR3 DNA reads TGTGCCAGCAGCCCCCCCGGGGGGCCCGGGGAGCTGTTTTTT.

The CDR3 here is CASSRWTGAYQPQHF. In DNA form, the CDR3 reads TGCGCCAGCAGCCGATGGACAGGGGCATATCAGCCCCAGCATTTT. The rearrangement joins TRBV4-1 to TRBJ1-5; 9 bases are a match to TRBD1. From germline, CDR1 is MGHRA and CDR2 YSYEKL. CDR3 length equals 15 residues. V was clipped by 4 bases and J by 5 bases; unmatched bases: 6.

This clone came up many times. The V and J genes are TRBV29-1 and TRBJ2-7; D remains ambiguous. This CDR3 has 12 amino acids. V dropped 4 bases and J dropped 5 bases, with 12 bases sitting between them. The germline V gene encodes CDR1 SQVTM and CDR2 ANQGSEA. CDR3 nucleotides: TGCAGCGTTGGGAGTGGTGGGCACGAGCAGTACTTC. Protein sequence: CSVGSGGHEQYF.

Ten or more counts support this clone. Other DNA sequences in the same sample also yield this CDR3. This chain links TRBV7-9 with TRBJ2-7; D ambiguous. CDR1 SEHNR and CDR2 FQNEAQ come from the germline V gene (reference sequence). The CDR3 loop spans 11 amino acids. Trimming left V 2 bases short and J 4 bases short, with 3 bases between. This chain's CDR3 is CASSLRYEQYF. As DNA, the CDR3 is TGTGCCAGCAGCTTAAGATACGAGCAGTACTTC.

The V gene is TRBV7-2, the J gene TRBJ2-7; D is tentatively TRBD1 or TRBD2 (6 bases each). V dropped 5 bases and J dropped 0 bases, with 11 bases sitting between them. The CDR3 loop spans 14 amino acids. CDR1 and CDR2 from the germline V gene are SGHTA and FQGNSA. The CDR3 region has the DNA TGTGCCAGCAGCCCCGGGGGCAACTCCTACGAGCAGTACTTC. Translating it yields CASSPGGNSYEQYF.

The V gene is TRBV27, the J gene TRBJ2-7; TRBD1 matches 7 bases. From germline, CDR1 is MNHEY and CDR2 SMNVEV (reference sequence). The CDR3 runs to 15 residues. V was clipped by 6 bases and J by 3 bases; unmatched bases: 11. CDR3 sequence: CASSALRDSIYEQYF. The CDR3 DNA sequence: TGTGCCAGCAGCGCACTTCGGGACAGTATCTACGAGCAGTACTTC.

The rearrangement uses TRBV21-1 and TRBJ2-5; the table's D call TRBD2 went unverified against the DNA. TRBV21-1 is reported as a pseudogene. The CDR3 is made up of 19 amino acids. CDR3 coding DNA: TGTGCCAGCAGAACGTTGAGGGCTAGCGGGAGAGGGGGCCAAGAGACCCAGTACTTC. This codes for CASRTLRASGRGGQETQYF.

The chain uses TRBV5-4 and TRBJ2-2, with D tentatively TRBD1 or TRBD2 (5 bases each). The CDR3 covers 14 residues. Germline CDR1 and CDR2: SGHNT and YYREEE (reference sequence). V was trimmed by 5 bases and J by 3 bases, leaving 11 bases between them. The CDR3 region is CASRSGTDTGELFF. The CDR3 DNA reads TGTGCCAGCAGGTCAGGGACGGACACCGGGGAGCTGTTTTTT.

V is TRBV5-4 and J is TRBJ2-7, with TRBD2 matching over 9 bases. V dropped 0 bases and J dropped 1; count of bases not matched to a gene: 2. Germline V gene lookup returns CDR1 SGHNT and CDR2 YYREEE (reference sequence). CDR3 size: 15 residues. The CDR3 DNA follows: TGTGCCAGCAGCTTGGGACTAGCGGATTCCTACGAGCAGTACTTC. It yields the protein CASSLGLADSYEQYF.

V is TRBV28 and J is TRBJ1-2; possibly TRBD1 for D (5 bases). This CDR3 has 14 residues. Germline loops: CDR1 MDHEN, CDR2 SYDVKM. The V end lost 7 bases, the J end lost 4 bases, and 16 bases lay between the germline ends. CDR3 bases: TGTGCCAGCACCCTCACGGGACGACCCTATGGCTACACCTTC. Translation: CASTLTGRPYGYTF.

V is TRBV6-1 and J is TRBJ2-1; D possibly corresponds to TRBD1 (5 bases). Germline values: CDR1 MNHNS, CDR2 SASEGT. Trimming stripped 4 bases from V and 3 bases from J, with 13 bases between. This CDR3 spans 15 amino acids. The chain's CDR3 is CASSVEGAVYNEQFF. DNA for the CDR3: TGTGCCAGCAGTGTGGAAGGGGCGGTCTACAATGAGCAGTTCTTC.

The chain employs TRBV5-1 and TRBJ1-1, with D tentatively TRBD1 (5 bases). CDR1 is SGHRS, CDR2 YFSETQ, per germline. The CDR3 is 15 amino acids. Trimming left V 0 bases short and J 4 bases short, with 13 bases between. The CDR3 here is CASSLEGFGATEAFF. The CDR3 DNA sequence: TGCGCCAGCAGCTTGGAAGGGTTTGGGGCCACTGAAGCTTTCTTT.

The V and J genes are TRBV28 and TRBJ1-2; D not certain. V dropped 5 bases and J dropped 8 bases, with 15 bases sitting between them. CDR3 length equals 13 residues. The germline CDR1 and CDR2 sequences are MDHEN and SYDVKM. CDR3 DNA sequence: TGTGCCAGCAGTCCCCCCCACAGCGTCGGCTACACCTTC. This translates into CASSPPHSVGYTF.

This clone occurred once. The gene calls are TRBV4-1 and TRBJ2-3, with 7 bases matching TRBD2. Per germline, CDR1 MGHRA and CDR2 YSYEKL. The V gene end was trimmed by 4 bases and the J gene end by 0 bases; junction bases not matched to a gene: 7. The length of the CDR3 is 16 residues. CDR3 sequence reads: CASSRAGTTSTDTQYF. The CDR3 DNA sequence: TGCGCCAGCAGCCGTGCCGGGACTACCAGCACAGATACGCAGTATTTT.

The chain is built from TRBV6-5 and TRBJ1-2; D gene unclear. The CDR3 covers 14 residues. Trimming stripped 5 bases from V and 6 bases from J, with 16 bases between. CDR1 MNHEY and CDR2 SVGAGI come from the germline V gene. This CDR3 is CASSEGEGGNGYTF. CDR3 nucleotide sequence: TGTGCCAGCAGTGAAGGAGAGGGAGGTAATGGCTACACCTTC.

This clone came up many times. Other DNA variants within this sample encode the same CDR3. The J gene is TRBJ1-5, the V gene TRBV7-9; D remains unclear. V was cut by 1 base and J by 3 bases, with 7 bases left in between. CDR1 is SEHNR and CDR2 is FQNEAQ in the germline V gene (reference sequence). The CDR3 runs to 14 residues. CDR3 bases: TGTGCCAGCAGCTTAGGGGATACCAATCAGCCCCAGCATTTT. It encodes CASSLGDTNQPQHF.

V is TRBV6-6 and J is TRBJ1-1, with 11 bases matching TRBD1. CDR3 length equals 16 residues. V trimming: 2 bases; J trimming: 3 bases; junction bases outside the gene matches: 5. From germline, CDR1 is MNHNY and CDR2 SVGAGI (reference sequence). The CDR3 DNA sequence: TGTGCCAGCAGTTACGGGACAGGGGGGGCGGACACTGAAGCTTTCTTT. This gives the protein CASSYGTGGADTEAFF.

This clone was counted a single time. The CDR3 DNA sequence: TGTGCCAGCAGCTCTAGCGGGAGAGTTACCGGGGAGCTGTTTTTT. Protein: CASSSSGRVTGELFF. V and J are TRBV27 and TRBJ2-2; 10 bases map to TRBD2. This CDR3 has 15 residues. The germline CDR1 and CDR2 sequences are MNHEY and SMNVEV (reference sequence). Trimming took 6 bases from V and 5 from J; bases not matched to a gene: 6.